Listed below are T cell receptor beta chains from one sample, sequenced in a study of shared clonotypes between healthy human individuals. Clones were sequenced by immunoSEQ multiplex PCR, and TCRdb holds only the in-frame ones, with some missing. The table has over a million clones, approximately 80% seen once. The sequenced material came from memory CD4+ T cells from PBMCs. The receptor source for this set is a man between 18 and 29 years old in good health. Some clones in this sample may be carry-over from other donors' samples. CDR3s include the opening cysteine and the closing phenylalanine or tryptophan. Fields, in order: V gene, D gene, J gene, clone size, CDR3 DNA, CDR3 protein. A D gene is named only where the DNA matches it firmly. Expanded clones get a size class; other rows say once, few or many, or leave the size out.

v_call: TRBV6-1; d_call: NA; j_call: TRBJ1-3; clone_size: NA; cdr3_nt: TGTGCCAGCAGTGAAACCGGACTGGACTCTGGAAACACCATATATTTT; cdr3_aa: CASSETGLDSGNTIYF
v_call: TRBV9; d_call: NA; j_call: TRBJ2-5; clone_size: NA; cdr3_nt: TGTGCCAGCAGCGACGGGTTAGAGACCCAGTACTTC; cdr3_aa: CASSDGLETQYF
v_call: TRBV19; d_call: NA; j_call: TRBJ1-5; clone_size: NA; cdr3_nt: TGTGCCAGTAGTTTTCCACAGGGCCGTGGGGATCAGCCCCAGCATTTT; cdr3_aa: CASSFPQGRGDQPQHF
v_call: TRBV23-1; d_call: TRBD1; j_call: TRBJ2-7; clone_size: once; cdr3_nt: TGCGCCAGCAGTCGGGGACAGTGGGACGAGCAGTACTTC; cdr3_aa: CASSRGQWDEQYF
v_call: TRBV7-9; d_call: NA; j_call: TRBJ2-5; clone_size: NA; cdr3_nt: TGTGCCAGCAGCTTCTGGGAAAGAGGAGAGACCCAGTACTTC; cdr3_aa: CASSFWERGETQYF
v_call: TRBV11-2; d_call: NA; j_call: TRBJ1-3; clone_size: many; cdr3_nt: TGTGCCAGCAGCCTCCCCAGTCACTCTGGAAACACCATATATTTT; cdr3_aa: CASSLPSHSGNTIYF
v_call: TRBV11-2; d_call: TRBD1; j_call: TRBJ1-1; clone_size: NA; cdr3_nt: TGTGCCAGCAGCCCCGGACAGGCCACTGAAGCTTTCTTT; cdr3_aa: CASSPGQATEAFF
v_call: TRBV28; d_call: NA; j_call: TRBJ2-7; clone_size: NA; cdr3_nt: TGTGCCAGCAGTTTCCTAAGCTCCTACGAGCAGTACTTC; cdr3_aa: CASSFLSSYEQYF
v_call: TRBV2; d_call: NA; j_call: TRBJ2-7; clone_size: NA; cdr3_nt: TGTGCCAGCCGCCTGACACCGGAGGGCGAGCAGTACTTC; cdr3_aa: CASRLTPEGEQYF
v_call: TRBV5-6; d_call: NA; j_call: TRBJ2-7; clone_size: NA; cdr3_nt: TGTGCCAGCAGCTTGGAGGGTTCGGCAGCCCAATCCTACGAGCAGTACTTC; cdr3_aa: CASSLEGSAAQSYEQYF
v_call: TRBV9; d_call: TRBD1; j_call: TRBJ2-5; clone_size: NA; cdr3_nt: TGTGCCAGCAGCGTGACAGGGAGAGAGACCCAGTACTTC; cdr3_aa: CASSVTGRETQYF
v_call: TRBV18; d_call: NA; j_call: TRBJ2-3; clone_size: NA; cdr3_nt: TGTGCCAGCTCACCGTTCGGGACAGATACGCAGTATTTT; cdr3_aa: CASSPFGTDTQYF
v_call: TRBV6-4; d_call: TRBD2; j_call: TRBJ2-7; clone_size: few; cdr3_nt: TGTGCCAGCAGTCCAGCTAGCGGCTCCTACGAGCAGTACTTC; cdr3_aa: CASSPASGSYEQYF
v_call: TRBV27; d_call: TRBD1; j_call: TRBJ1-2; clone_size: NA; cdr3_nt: TGTGCCAGCAGCCCGCGACAGGGGGAGGGCTATGGCTACACCTTC; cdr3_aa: CASSPRQGEGYGYTF
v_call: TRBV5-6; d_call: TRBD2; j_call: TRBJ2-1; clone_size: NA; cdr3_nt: TGTGCCAGCAGCCCAGAACTAGCGGGCTCCTACAATGAGCAGTTCTTC; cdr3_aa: CASSPELAGSYNEQFF
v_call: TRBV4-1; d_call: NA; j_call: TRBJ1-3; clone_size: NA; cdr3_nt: TGCGCCAGCAGCCAGATACAACCTGGAAACACCATATATTTT; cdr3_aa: CASSQIQPGNTIYF
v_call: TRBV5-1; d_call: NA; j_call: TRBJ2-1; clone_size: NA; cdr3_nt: TGCGCCAGCAGCTTAGAGGGTATGAGCGATGAGCAGTTCTTC; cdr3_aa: CASSLEGMSDEQFF
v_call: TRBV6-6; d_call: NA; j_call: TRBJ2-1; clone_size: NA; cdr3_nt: TGTGCCGGCCGGAGGGACAACAACAATGAGCAGTTCTTC; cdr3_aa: CAGRRDNNNEQFF
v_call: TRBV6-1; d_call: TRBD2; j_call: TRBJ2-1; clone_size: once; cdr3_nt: TGTGCCAGCTCCGAGGAGCTAGCGGAGTACAATGAGCAGTTCTTC; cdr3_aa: CASSEELAEYNEQFF
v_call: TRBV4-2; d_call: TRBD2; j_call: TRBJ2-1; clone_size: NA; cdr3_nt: TGTGCCAGCAGCCAAGTGTCTAGCGGGACGCCCTACAATGAGCAGTTCTTC; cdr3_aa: CASSQVSSGTPYNEQFF
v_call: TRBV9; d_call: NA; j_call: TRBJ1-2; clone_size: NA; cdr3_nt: TGTGCCAGCAGCGTAGGGGTTACGGCTAACTATGGCTACACCTTC; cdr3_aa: CASSVGVTANYGYTF
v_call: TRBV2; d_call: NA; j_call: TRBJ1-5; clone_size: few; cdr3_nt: TGTGCCAGCCGTTCTGAGAGGGATCAGCCCCAGCATTTT; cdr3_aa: CASRSERDQPQHF
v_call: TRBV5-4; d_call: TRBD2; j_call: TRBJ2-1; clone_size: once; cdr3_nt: TGTGCCAGCAGCGCGACTAGCGGGCCCTACAATGAGCAGTTCTTC; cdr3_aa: CASSATSGPYNEQFF
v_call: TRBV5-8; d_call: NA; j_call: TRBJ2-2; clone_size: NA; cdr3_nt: TGTGCCAGCAGCTTCACTAGAACCGGGGAGCTGTTTTTT; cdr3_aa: CASSFTRTGELFF
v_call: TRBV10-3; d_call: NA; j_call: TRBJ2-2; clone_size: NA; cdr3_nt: TGTGCCACTAGCCGAGCGGCGAACACCGGGGAGCTGTTTTTT; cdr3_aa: CATSRAANTGELFF
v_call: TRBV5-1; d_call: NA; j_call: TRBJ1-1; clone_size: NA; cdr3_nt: TGCGCCAGCAGCTTCGGGACATGGGGCACTGAAGCTTTCTTT; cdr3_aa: CASSFGTWGTEAFF
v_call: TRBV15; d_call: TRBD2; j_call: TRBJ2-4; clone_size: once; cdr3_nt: TGTGCCACCAGCAGAGATCCGGGGCTAGCGGACCTAGCCAAAAACATTCAGTACTTC; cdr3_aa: CATSRDPGLADLAKNIQYF
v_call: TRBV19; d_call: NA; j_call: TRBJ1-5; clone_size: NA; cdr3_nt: TGTGCCAGTAGTACCGGGACACTGCTCCGGCAGCCCCAGCATTTT; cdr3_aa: CASSTGTLLRQPQHF
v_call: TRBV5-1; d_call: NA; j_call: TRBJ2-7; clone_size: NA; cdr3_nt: TGCGCCAGCAGCTTGGAAGGGCGGCCCTACGAGCAGTACTTC; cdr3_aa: CASSLEGRPYEQYF
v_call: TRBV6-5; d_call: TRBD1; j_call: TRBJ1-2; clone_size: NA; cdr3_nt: TGTGCCAGCAGACCCATGGGACAGGGGGCTGGCTACACCTTC; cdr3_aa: CASRPMGQGAGYTF
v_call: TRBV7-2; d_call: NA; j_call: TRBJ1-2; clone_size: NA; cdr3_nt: TGTGCCAGCAGCTTACAAAACATACCATCCGGCGGCTACACCTTC; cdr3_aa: CASSLQNIPSGGYTF
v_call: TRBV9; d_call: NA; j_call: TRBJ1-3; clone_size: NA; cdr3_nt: TGTGCCAGCAGCTCTTCACAGGGTCCTGGAAACACCATATATTTT; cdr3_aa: CASSSSQGPGNTIYF
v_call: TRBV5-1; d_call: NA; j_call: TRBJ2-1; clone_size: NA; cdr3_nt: TGCGCCAGCAGCTTGCAGGGAAAGGAGCAGTTCTTC; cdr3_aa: CASSLQGKEQFF
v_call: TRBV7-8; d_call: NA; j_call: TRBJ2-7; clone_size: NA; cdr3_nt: TGTGCCAGCAGCTTAGTCTCCTATACCGACAGCTACGAGCAGTACTTC; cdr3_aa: CASSLVSYTDSYEQYF
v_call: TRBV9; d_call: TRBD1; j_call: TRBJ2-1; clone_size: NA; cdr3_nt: TGTGCCAGCAGCGTAACTGGGGACAGCTACAATGAGCAGTTCTTC; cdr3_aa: CASSVTGDSYNEQFF
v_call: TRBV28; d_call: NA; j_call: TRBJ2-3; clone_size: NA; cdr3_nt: TGTGCCAGCAGCATCGATACGCAGTATTTT; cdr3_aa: CASSIDTQYF
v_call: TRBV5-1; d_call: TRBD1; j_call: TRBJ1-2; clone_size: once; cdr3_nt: TGCGCCAGCAGCTTTCTCCCCGGAGGCATACGACAGGGGACCTATGGCTACACCTTC; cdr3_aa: CASSFLPGGIRQGTYGYTF
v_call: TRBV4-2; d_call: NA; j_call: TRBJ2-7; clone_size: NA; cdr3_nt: TGTGCCAGCAGCCAAACCAAGCATCTACGCGAGCAGTACTTC; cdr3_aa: CASSQTKHLREQYF
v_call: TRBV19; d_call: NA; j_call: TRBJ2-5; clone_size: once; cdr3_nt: TGTGCCAGTAGTACTACAGGGACCGGGGAGACCCAGTACTTC; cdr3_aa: CASSTTGTGETQYF
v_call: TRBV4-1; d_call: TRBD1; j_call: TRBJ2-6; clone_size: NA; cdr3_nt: TGCGCCAGCAGCCTGCTGCCGGGACAGGGGGCTGGGGCCAACGTCCTGACTTTC; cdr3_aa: CASSLLPGQGAGANVLTF
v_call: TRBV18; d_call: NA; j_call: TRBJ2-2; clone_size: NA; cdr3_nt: TGTGCCAGCTCACCGGGCTTGTTTCAGAACACCGGGGAGCTGTTTTTT; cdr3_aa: CASSPGLFQNTGELFF
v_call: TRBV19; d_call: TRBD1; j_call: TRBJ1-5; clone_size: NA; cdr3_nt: TGTGCCAGTCGAGGGACAGGGGGCGGTTCGAGCAATCAGCCCCAGCATTTT; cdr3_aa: CASRGTGGGSSNQPQHF
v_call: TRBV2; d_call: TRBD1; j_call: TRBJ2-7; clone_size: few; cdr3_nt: TGTGCCAGCAAGACGCGAGGGACAGGGGGGTACGAGCAGTACTTC; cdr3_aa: CASKTRGTGGYEQYF
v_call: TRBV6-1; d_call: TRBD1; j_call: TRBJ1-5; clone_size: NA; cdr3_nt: TGTGCCAGCAGTGCCAGGGGGCAGGGTCAGCCCCAGCATTTT; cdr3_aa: CASSARGQGQPQHF
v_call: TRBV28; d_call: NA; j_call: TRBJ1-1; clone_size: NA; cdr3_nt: TGTGCCAGCAGTTTAGGCCATCTGGGCACTGAAGCTTTCTTT; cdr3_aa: CASSLGHLGTEAFF
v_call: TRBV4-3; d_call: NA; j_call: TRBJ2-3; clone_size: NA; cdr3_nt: TGCGCCAGCAGCCAAGATGGTGCAGGAGACTTCACAGATACGCAGTATTTT; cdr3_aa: CASSQDGAGDFTDTQYF
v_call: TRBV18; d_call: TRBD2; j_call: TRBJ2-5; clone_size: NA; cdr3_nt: TGTGCCAGCTCGCGTAGCGGGAGACTAGAAGAGACCCAGTACTTC; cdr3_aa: CASSRSGRLEETQYF
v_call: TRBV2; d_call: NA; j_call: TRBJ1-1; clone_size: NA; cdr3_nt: TGTGCCAGCAGGGTCGTTTATAACACTGAAGCTTTCTTT; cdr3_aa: CASRVVYNTEAFF